In its sample, the clone carrying this TCR beta chain was seen once. This sample's treatment: 15 to 20 received Ad26.COV2.S at low or high dose, single or two shots; 5 received placebo; per-sample allocation not given. Sample collection was performed on day 63 after the first vaccine or placebo injection. V shed 9 bases and J shed 0 bases, with 9 bases lying between them. The germline V gene encodes CDR1 WSHSY and CDR2 SAAADI. CDR3 length equals 13 residues. Produced via immunoSEQ multiplex PCR; TCRdb's table is partial and in-frame only. The sample has under 500,000 clones, around 92% seen once. This specimen belongs to a study of Ad26.COV2.S vaccination and SARS-CoV-2 variants.

This specimen was peripheral blood, taken in a trial of Ad26.COV2.S vaccine versus placebo. The chain recombines TRBV10-2 with TRBJ1-3; D gene ambiguous. The sequence derives from a person between 18 and 65 years old who received the Ad26.COV2.S COVID-19 vaccine or a placebo. CDR3 amino acids: CASLSGSGNTIYF. In nucleotides, the CDR3 is TGCGCCAGTTTGTCGGGCTCTGGAAACACCATATATTTT.